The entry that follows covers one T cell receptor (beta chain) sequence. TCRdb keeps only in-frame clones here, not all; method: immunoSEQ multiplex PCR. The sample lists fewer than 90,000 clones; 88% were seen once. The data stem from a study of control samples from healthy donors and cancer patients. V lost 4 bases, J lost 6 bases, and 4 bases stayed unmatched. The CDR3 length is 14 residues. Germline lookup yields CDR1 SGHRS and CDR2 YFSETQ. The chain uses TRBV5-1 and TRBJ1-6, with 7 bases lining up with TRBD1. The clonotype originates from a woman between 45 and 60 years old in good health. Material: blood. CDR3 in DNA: TGCGCCAGCAGCCCCACAGGGGTTAATTCACCCCTCCACTTT. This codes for CASSPTGVNSPLHF.